This T cell receptor (beta chain) was obtained from a study of metastatic and nonmetastatic thyroid tumors. Study-level background: Patients with malignant and benign thyroid disease provided blood and tumor or nodule tissue, whose repertoires were compared. Study results and limitations: Across blood and tumor, TCR beta diversity in malignant thyroid tumors was reportedly significantly higher than in benign nodules.

This clone was counted ten times or more. Its antigen is not known. With MiXCR, TCRdb reprocessed the PCR reads. The sample carries fewer than 40,000 clones, about 15% recorded once. In germline, CDR1 is SGHKS, CDR2 YYEKEE (reference sequence). CDR3 length: 15 amino acids. V was clipped by 1 base and J by 6 bases, with 14 bases between them. Nobody among the patients had been given any treatment before thyroid surgery. The source material was blood. V is TRBV5-5 and J is TRBJ2-1; D not certain. This clonotype was obtained from a male donor with papillary thyroid cancer or a benign thyroid nodule (not recorded which). Some clones in this sample may be carry-over from other donors' samples. CDR3 residues: CASSLRADVPNEQFF. CDR3 in DNA: TGTGCCAGCAGCTTGCGGGCGGACGTCCCCAATGAGCAGTTCTTC.